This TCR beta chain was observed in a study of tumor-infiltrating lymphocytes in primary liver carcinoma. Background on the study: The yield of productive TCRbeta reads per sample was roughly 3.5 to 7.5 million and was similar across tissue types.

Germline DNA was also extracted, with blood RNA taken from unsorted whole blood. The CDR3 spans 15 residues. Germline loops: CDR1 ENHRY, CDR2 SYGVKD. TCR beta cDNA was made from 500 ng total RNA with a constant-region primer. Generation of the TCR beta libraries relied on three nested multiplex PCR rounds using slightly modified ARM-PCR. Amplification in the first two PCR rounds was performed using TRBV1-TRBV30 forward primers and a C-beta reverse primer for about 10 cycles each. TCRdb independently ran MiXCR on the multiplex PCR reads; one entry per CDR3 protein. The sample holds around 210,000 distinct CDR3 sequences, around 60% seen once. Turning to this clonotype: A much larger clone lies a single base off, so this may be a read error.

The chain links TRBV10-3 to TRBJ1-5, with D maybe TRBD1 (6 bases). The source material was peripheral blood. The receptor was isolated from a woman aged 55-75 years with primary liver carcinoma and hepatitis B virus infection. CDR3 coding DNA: TGTGACATCAGTGGAACAGGGTCAGGGGATCAGCCCCAGCATTTT. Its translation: CDISGTGSGDQPQHF.